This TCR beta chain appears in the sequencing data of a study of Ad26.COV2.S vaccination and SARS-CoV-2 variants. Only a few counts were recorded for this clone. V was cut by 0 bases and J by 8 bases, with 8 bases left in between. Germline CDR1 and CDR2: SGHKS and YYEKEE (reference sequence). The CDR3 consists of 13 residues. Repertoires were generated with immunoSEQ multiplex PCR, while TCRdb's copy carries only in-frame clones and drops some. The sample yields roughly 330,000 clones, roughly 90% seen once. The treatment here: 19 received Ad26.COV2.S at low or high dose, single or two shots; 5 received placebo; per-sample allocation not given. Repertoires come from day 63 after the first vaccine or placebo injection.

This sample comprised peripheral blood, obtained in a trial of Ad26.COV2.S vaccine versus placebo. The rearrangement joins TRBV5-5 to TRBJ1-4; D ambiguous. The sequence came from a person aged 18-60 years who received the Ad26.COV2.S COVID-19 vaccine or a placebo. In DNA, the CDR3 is TGTGCCAGCAGCTTGGTGTCGGGAGAAAAACTGTTTTTT. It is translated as CASSLVSGEKLFF.